Shown below are 14 T cell receptor beta chains from a single sample sequenced in a study of control samples from healthy donors and cancer patients. Only in-frame clones appear in the TCRdb table, and some are missing; sequencing was by immunoSEQ multiplex PCR. The profile covers 150,000 to 200,000 clones, with roughly 89% appearing a single time and approximately 12% taken by the ten largest. Sample: blood. These receptors were taken from a man aged 25 to 45 in good health.

The genes are TRBV7-9 and TRBJ2-7, with TRBD2 matching 7 bases. This CDR3 has 13 residues. Trimming cost V 7 bases and J 2 bases; bases outside gene matches: 5. CDR1 SEHNR and CDR2 FQNEAQ come from the germline V gene (reference sequence). CDR3 residues: CASTQGGAYEQYF. In DNA, the CDR3 is TGTGCCAGCACCCAGGGAGGGGCCTACGAGCAGTACTTC.

This rearrangement joins TRBV29-1 to TRBJ1-5; D is unresolved. Trimming cost V 8 bases and J 4 bases, with 12 bases left between them. CDR1 and CDR2 (germline): SQVTM, ANQGSEA. The CDR3 totals 12 residues. The CDR3 nucleotides are TGCAGCATCATATCTGGGAATCAGCCCCAGCATTTT. This translates into CSIISGNQPQHF.

The rearrangement links TRBV15 to TRBJ2-2, with 7 positions matching TRBD1. The CDR3 covers 13 residues. The germline V gene encodes CDR1 LNHNV and CDR2 YYDKDF (reference sequence). Trimming took 6 bases from V and 5 from J; bases not matched to a gene: 3. The CDR3 DNA sequence: TGTGCCACCAGTCCCAGGGGGACCGGGGAGCTGTTTTTT. Its protein product is CATSPRGTGELFF.

The chain is built from TRBV5-4 and TRBJ2-7; tentatively, D is TRBD1 or TRBD2 (5 bases each). Germline V gives CDR1 SGHNT, CDR2 YYREEE (reference sequence). The V end lost 3 bases, the J end lost 3 bases, and 7 bases lay between the germline ends. This CDR3 comprises 12 residues. CDR3 in amino acids: CASSWDGYEQYF. The CDR3 DNA reads TGTGCCAGCAGCTGGGACGGCTACGAGCAGTACTTC.

The chain couples TRBV2 to TRBJ1-2, with D tentatively TRBD1 (6 bases). Per the germline V gene, CDR1 is SNHLY and CDR2 is FYNNEI. The CDR3 totals 13 residues. With 4 bases removed from V and 1 base from J, the gap between germline ends came to 7 bases. In DNA, the CDR3 is TGTGCCAGCAGTGGGGGGCTTAACTATGGCTACACCTTC. The encoded protein is CASSGGLNYGYTF.

The J gene is TRBJ1-1, the V gene TRBV18, with a weak D call TRBD1 (5 bases). Trimming removed 6 bases from V and 6 bases from J, with 17 bases in between. This CDR3 is 14 amino acids long. Germline-derived CDR1 and CDR2 are KGHSH and LQKENI. CDR3 region: CASSRNEGRAEAFF. Written as DNA, the CDR3 is TGTGCCAGCTCCCGCAACGAGGGACGAGCTGAAGCTTTCTTT.

The V and J genes are TRBV19 and TRBJ1-2, with D tentatively TRBD1 (5 bases). CDR3 length: 13 amino acids. Per the germline V gene, CDR1 is LNHDA and CDR2 is SQIVND (reference sequence). Trimming removed 3 bases at V and 8 bases at J, with 13 bases between. The CDR3 DNA reads TGTGCCAGTAGTATGGGAGACAGATACGGCTACACCTTC. Translating gives CASSMGDRYGYTF.

The chain has TRBV14 and TRBJ2-6, with unresolved D. Germline lookup yields CDR1 SGHDN and CDR2 FVKESK. The CDR3 contains 16 residues. Trimming took 2 bases from V and 0 from J, leaving 8 bases between them. In nucleotides, the CDR3 is TGTGCCAGCAGCCAAAGGTCATCCTCTGGGGCCAACGTCCTGACTTTC. As protein: CASSQRSSSGANVLTF.

V is TRBV10-3 and J is TRBJ2-2; D may be TRBD2 (6 bases). With 8 bases removed from V and 0 bases from J, the gap between germline ends came to 10 bases. CDR3 length: 14 residues. CDR1 and CDR2 (germline): ENHRY, SYGVKD. The CDR3 coding sequence is TGTGCCATCGGTGGGGACTCGAACACCGGGGAGCTGTTTTTT. Translation: CAIGGDSNTGELFF.

The rearrangement links TRBV12-3 or TRBV12-4 to TRBJ1-4; possible D gene TRBD1, 5 bases. The CDR3 extends over 13 amino acids. V lost 4 bases and J lost 4, with 7 bases in between. The chain's CDR3 is CASSWGRNEKLFF. The CDR3 DNA is TGTGCCAGCAGTTGGGGACGTAATGAAAAACTGTTTTTT.

The chain recombines TRBV28 with TRBJ1-4; the D gene is possibly TRBD1 (5 bases). Germline assignment: CDR1 MDHEN and CDR2 SYDVKM. CDR3 length: 13 residues. Between the trimmed V and J ends, which lost 8 bases and 7 bases, there was a span of 14 bases. The chain's CDR3 is CASQGPIGEKLFF. The CDR3 DNA is TGTGCCAGCCAGGGCCCAATCGGTGAAAAACTGTTTTTT.

V and J are TRBV6-4 and TRBJ1-5; unclear D gene. Germline CDR1 and CDR2: MRHNA and SNTAGT. V dropped 6 bases and J dropped 4 bases, with 10 bases sitting between them. This CDR3 has 13 amino acids. In nucleotides, the CDR3 is TGTGCCAGCAGCGCCCAACCAAATCAGCCCCAGCATTTT. Translation: CASSAQPNQPQHF.

The chain combines TRBV19 with TRBJ1-3; possible D gene TRBD1, 5 bases. CDR1 and CDR2 (germline): LNHDA, SQIVND (reference sequence). V dropped 1 base and J dropped 0 bases, with 10 bases sitting between them. This CDR3 is 16 amino acids long. This chain's CDR3 is CASSIGTPSSGNTIYF. Here the CDR3 DNA reads TGTGCCAGTAGTATAGGGACACCAAGCTCTGGAAACACCATATATTTT.

The rearrangement uses TRBV5-4 and TRBJ1-2; 7 nucleotides match TRBD1. Per the germline V gene, CDR1 is SGHNT and CDR2 is YYREEE (reference sequence). The CDR3 loop spans 15 amino acids. J was trimmed by 2 bases and V by 2 bases; bases with no gene match: 6. The DNA for the CDR3 is TGTGCCAGCAGCTTCCCCGGGACAGCGAACTATGGCTACACCTTC. Its protein is CASSFPGTANYGYTF.